This T cell receptor (beta chain) originates from a study of beta chain features in type 1 diabetes. The study reverse transcribed the entire isolated RNA, so it sequenced expressed TCRB transcripts. This table comes from immunoSEQ multiplex PCR, and its TCRdb copy is limited to in-frame clones, with some not included. Among over 500,000 clones listed, around 16% were seen once. Sorting gave populations that all exceeded 95% purity. There are a few counts of this clone. Per germline, CDR1 MNHNS and CDR2 SASEGT. This CDR3 is built from 17 residues. Losses at the gene ends were 1 base for V and 5 bases for J; bases not matched to a gene: 13.

The clonotype originates from a man aged 18 to 29 in good health. Material for sequencing was naive CD4+ T cells from blood. V and J are TRBV6-1 and TRBJ1-2; 7 bases match TRBD1. This chain's CDR3 is CASSEGPTGASWYGYTF. As DNA, the CDR3 is TGTGCCAGCAGTGAAGGTCCCACAGGGGCGTCGTGGTATGGCTACACCTTC.